Included here is one T cell receptor (beta chain) sequence, with context. What it recognizes is unknown. This sample was included in a study of human T cells and chemical hapten exposure. For the study at large: 2% DPC was applied to about 2 cm by about 2 cm of upper inner arm skin for sensitization. Study-wide results and limits: As the donors had alopecia, their immune response may differ from healthy people's. Positive correlation was observed between PT1 expanded TCR counts and patch test score.

The time point here: patch test 2, 6 weeks after DPC sensitization. Treatment in this sample: therapeutic diphenylcyclopropenone sensitization with weekly scalp DPC. Blood sampling preceded each patch test application. TCRdb re-called the RACE reads through MiXCR, storing one row per CDR3 protein. Among over 85,000 distinct CDR3 sequences, 7.5% to 10% were seen once, and the ten largest hold just over 2%. This CDR3 contains 16 residues. Germline loops: CDR1 MNHEY, CDR2 SVGAGI. V trimming: 0 bases; J trimming: 2 bases; junction bases outside the gene matches: 4. The rearrangement joins TRBV6-5 to TRBJ2-3; TRBD2 aligns across 8 bases. The specimen comprised whole blood, sampled in connection with sensitization to the hapten diphenylcyclopropenone (DPC). The clonotype was recovered from a woman aged 40 to 50 with alopecia areata. Some clones in this sample may be carry-over from other donors' samples. CDR3 sequence reads: CASSYSQTSATDTQYF. The CDR3 DNA is TGTGCCAGCAGTTACTCCCAGACTAGCGCCACAGATACGCAGTATTTT.